A single sample is the source of the 28 T cell receptor beta chains below, sequenced in a study of identical twins. TCRdb independently ran MiXCR on the 5' RACE reads; one entry per CDR3 protein. The table includes around 340,000 distinct CDR3 sequences, 9% detected once. What was sequenced was naive T cells sorted from blood. The receptors originated from a woman aged 50 to 60 in good health.

This chain connects TRBV4-1 to TRBJ2-3; 11 nucleotides agree with TRBD2. The ends lost 6 bases at V and 2 bases at J; junction bases unmatched: 13. CDR3 length: 18 amino acids. Germline loops: CDR1 MGHRA, CDR2 YSYEKL. The CDR3: CASSPLAGGPDSTDTQYF. For the CDR3, the DNA is TGCGCCAGCAGTCCCTTAGCGGGAGGGCCTGACTCCACAGATACGCAGTATTTT.

The chain recombines TRBV5-1 with TRBJ2-7; D may correspond to TRBD1 or TRBD2 (6 bases each). With 4 bases removed from V and 6 bases from J, the gap between germline ends came to 14 bases. Germline-derived CDR1 and CDR2 are SGHRS and YFSETQ. The CDR3 is 13 residues long. This CDR3 is CASSPEEGGEQYF. The CDR3 region has the DNA TGCGCCAGCAGCCCGGAGGAGGGGGGCGAGCAGTACTTC. Drawing the rest from reference TRBV5-1 and TRBJ2-7, the complete variable domain is KAGVTQTPRYLIKTRGQQVTLSCSPISGHRSVSWYQQTPGQGLQFLFEYFSETQRNKGNFPGRFSGRQFSNSRSEMNVSTLELGDSALYLCASSPEEGGEQYFGPGTRLTVT.

This sequence joins TRBV10-3 and TRBJ1-1, with D hard to call. The CDR3 is 12 residues long. V lost 2 bases to trimming and J lost 8 bases, with 9 bases between them. Germline V gives CDR1 ENHRY, CDR2 SYGVKD. The CDR3 reads CAISEPGQEAFF. CDR3 coding DNA: TGTGCCATCAGTGAGCCGGGTCAGGAAGCTTTCTTT.

This sequence joins TRBV12-3 or TRBV12-4 and TRBJ2-2; D is possibly TRBD2 (6 bases). Trimming shortened V by 7 bases and J by 1 base, and 16 bases separated the two germline ends. The CDR3 is made up of 16 amino acids. The CDR3 is CASTISSVRNTGELFF. The CDR3 DNA sequence: TGTGCCAGCACCATCTCTAGCGTCAGGAACACCGGGGAGCTGTTTTTT.

The chain combines TRBV14 with TRBJ1-4; TRBD1 aligns across 9 bases. Germline CDR1 is SGHDN and CDR2 is FVKESK. V gave up 4 bases and J gave up 5 bases; unmatched junction bases: 5. This CDR3 has 15 amino acids. The CDR3 nucleotides are TGTGCCAGCAGCCCCCAGACAGGGGGGAATGAAAAACTGTTTTTT. Residues: CASSPQTGGNEKLFF.

This clonotype has a count of ten or more. V and J are TRBV12-3 or TRBV12-4 and TRBJ2-7; perhaps TRBD2 as D (5 bases). V lost 3 bases, J lost 1 base, and 10 bases lay in between. This CDR3 region has 14 residues. CDR3 sequence (DNA): TGTGCCAGCAGTTTGAGCGGCGGGTCCTACGAGCAGTACTTC. Its translation: CASSLSGGSYEQYF.

V and J are TRBV9 and TRBJ2-3, with D uncertain. The V end lost 0 bases, the J end lost 6 bases, and 11 bases lay between the germline ends. This CDR3 contains 14 residues. CDR1 is SGDLS, CDR2 YYNGEE, per germline. In DNA form, the CDR3 reads TGTGCCAGCAGCGTAGAAGGAATCCCCGATACGCAGTATTTT. Amino acid sequence: CASSVEGIPDTQYF.

This clonotype was detected ten times or more. This chain uses TRBV7-9 with TRBJ2-3; 7 nucleotides match TRBD1. The CDR3 extends over 15 amino acids. V lost 5 bases and J lost 5; bases outside the gene matches: 10. Germline V CDR1 and CDR2: SEHNR, FQNEAQ (reference sequence). CDR3: CASSPTGTTGDTQYF. The DNA of the CDR3 is TGTGCCAGCAGCCCGACAGGGACCACTGGAGATACGCAGTATTTT.

DNA for the CDR3: TGTGCCAGCAGCCCGTGGGGCGGGAGTGAGGCAGATACGCAGTATTTT. As protein: CASSPWGGSEADTQYF. The chain recombines TRBV11-3 with TRBJ2-3; 7 bases are shared with TRBD2. After removal of 5 bases from V and 4 bases from J, the junction contained 12 bases not matched to a gene. CDR3 size: 16 residues. Per germline, CDR1 SGHNT and CDR2 YENEEA.

In this sample, this clonotype turned up a few times. The chain has TRBV29-1 and TRBJ2-1, with a weak D call TRBD1 (6 bases). The CDR3 runs 15 residues. Germline loops: CDR1 SQVTM, CDR2 ANQGSEA. With 2 bases removed from V and 6 bases from J, the gap between germline ends came to 17 bases. This CDR3 is CSVEYAGAPSNEQFF. The CDR3 DNA follows: TGCAGCGTTGAATATGCAGGGGCGCCGTCCAATGAGCAGTTCTTC.

This clonotype came up a few times. This chain joins TRBV7-2 and TRBJ2-5; TRBD1 agrees at 8 bases. V dropped 4 bases and J dropped 2; count of bases not matched to a gene: 6. CDR3 length: 15 residues. Germline V gene sequence: CDR1 SGHTA, CDR2 FQGNSA. The CDR3 loop is CASSSGQGVQETQYF. The CDR3 nucleotides are TGTGCCAGCAGCTCCGGACAGGGAGTACAAGAGACCCAGTACTTC.

This chain joins TRBV12-3 or TRBV12-4 and TRBJ2-7; no clear D. Trimming left V 1 base short and J 3 bases short, with 10 bases between. CDR3 size: 14 residues. The CDR3 DNA sequence: TGTGCCAGCAGTTTAGAGGACGGCAGCTACGAGCAGTACTTC. Protein sequence: CASSLEDGSYEQYF.

This clonotype was counted at least ten times. J is TRBJ1-2 and V is TRBV14, with TRBD1 identical over 9 bases. After removal of 4 bases from V and 6 bases from J, the junction contained 3 bases not matched to a gene. Germline values: CDR1 SGHDN, CDR2 FVKESK. This CDR3 comprises 13 residues. CDR3 loop: CASSPRQGDGYTF. Here the CDR3 DNA reads TGTGCCAGCAGCCCCCGACAGGGGGATGGCTACACCTTC.

This clonotype has a count of ten or more. V and J are TRBV5-1 and TRBJ2-7, with TRBD2 matching over 11 bases. The V segment lost 4 bases and the J segment 7 bases; nucleotides outside the gene matches: 10. This CDR3 is 15 amino acids long. CDR1 SGHRS and CDR2 YFSETQ come from the germline V gene. CDR3 bases: TGCGCCAGCAGCCGCAACAACAGACTAGCGGGGGAGCAGTACTTC. Translating gives CASSRNNRLAGEQYF.

This clonotype appeared a few times. This chain uses TRBV20-1 with TRBJ1-5; D not certain. CDR3 length equals 14 residues. Trimming took off 3 bases at V and 1 base at J, with 10 bases between the two ends. The germline CDR1 and CDR2 sequences are DFQATT and SNEGSKA (reference sequence). The CDR3 loop is CSARKSASNQPQHF. In nucleotides, the CDR3 is TGCAGTGCTAGGAAGTCGGCAAGCAATCAGCCCCAGCATTTT.

This clonotype has ten or more counts. The V call is TRBV30, the J call TRBJ2-3; 10 bases are a match to TRBD2. With V trimmed by 4 bases and J by 2 bases, 6 bases remained unmatched. CDR3 size: 15 residues. Germline CDR1 GTSNPN, CDR2 SVGIG (reference sequence). CDR3 region: CAWNPGTSATDTQYF. As DNA, the CDR3 is TGTGCCTGGAATCCGGGGACTAGCGCCACAGATACGCAGTATTTT.

The chain couples TRBV20-1 to TRBJ2-3, with 7 nucleotides matching TRBD2. The germline V gene encodes CDR1 DFQATT and CDR2 SNEGSKA (reference sequence). The CDR3 has 14 residues. V lost 3 bases and J lost 9; bases outside the gene matches: 12. CDR3 in amino acids: CSASQRDPGLTQYF. CDR3 DNA: TGCAGTGCTAGCCAGCGGGACCCCGGCCTCACGCAGTATTTT.

The sample holds a few counts of this clonotype. This CDR3 reads CATSRDPTGMTYYEQYF. The CDR3 region has the DNA TGTGCCACCAGCAGAGACCCGACAGGGATGACCTACTACGAGCAGTACTTC. The chain links TRBV15 to TRBJ2-7; 7 positions match TRBD1. This CDR3 contains 17 residues. In germline, CDR1 is LNHNV, CDR2 YYDKDF (reference sequence). V shed 0 bases and J 3 bases; nucleotides not matched to a gene: 11.

This clonotype was found a few times. The chain combines TRBV20-1 with TRBJ2-7; 7 bases fit TRBD1. This CDR3 contains 14 residues. V was clipped by 0 bases and J by 6 bases; unmatched bases: 8. Germline CDR1 reads DFQATT; CDR2 reads SNEGSKA (reference sequence). The CDR3 sequence is CSARDRQGVGEQYF. CDR3 DNA: TGCAGTGCTAGAGATCGGCAGGGGGTTGGCGAGCAGTACTTC.

This chain links TRBV6-9 with TRBJ1-3, with D possibly being TRBD1 (5 bases). There are 16 residues in the CDR3. Germline CDR1 MNHGY, CDR2 SVAAGI. With 1 base removed from V and 1 base from J, the gap between germline ends came to 11 bases. The CDR3 spells CASSYLGDVSGNTIYF. In nucleotides, the CDR3 is TGTGCCAGCAGTTATTTGGGGGATGTATCTGGAAACACCATATATTTT.

The chain recombines TRBV5-1 with TRBJ2-5, with D hard to call. The germline V and J ends were trimmed by 2 bases and 7 bases, with 6 bases remaining between them. Germline V gives CDR1 SGHRS, CDR2 YFSETQ. The CDR3 covers 11 residues. The CDR3 here is CASSLEATQYF. Written as DNA, the CDR3 is TGCGCCAGCAGCTTAGAGGCGACCCAGTACTTC.

The chain combines TRBV4-1 with TRBJ1-1; D is possibly TRBD1 (6 bases). Germline CDR1 and CDR2: MGHRA and YSYEKL. Between the trimmed V and J ends, which lost 0 bases and 1 base, there was a span of 6 bases. This CDR3 comprises 14 residues. CDR3 amino acids: CASSQEQGNTEAFF. CDR3 sequence (DNA): TGCGCCAGCAGCCAAGAACAGGGGAACACTGAAGCTTTCTTT.

This clonotype was recorded many times. The chain uses TRBV15 and TRBJ2-1; 10 bases agree with TRBD2. J was trimmed by 5 bases and V by 0 bases; bases with no gene match: 4. The CDR3 is 16 residues long. The germline V gene has CDR1 LNHNV and CDR2 YYDKDF (reference sequence). The CDR3 DNA sequence: TGTGCCACCAGCAGAGAGTTGGGACTAGCGAACAATGAGCAGTTCTTC. This gives the protein CATSRELGLANNEQFF.

The V call is TRBV6-5, the J call TRBJ2-1; D perhaps matches TRBD2 (6 bases). The V end was cut by 2 bases, the J end by 9 bases, with 11 bases between. The V gene's germline CDR1 is MNHEY and CDR2 SVGAGI. This CDR3 has 13 residues. Here the CDR3 reads CASSYVWGVEQFF. CDR3 sequence (DNA): TGTGCCAGCAGTTACGTCTGGGGGGTTGAGCAGTTCTTC.

V is TRBV20-1 and J is TRBJ2-7, with a tentative D call TRBD2 (6 bases). Germline loops: CDR1 DFQATT, CDR2 SNEGSKA (reference sequence). The CDR3 spans 13 residues. V was shortened by 4 bases and J by 7 bases, with 17 bases between the two germline ends. Here the CDR3 DNA reads TGCAGTGCTACCGGGACTGCGGATAGGGAGCAGTACGTC. This encodes CSATGTADREQYV.

This chain uses TRBV29-1 with TRBJ2-1, with a tentative D call TRBD2 (6 bases). The CDR3 has 14 residues. Trimming left V 7 bases short and J 4 bases short, with 17 bases between. Germline CDR1 SQVTM, CDR2 ANQGSEA. CDR3 in DNA: TGCAGCGGACGCCGGAGGGCCGCATACAATGAGCAGTTCTTC. Its protein is CSGRRRAAYNEQFF.

The chain links TRBV5-5 to TRBJ2-5; no clear D gene. The germline gives CDR1 SGHKS, CDR2 YYEKEE (reference sequence). V lost 2 bases to trimming and J lost 5 bases, with 7 bases between them. The CDR3 has 12 amino acids. This chain's CDR3 is CASSFGSETQYF. The CDR3 DNA reads TGTGCCAGCAGCTTTGGTTCGGAGACCCAGTACTTC.

V usage is TRBV14 and J usage is TRBJ2-1, with no clear D. Germline V gives CDR1 SGHDN, CDR2 FVKESK. Trimming shortened V by 2 bases and J by 6 bases, and 8 bases separated the two germline ends. The length of the CDR3 is 13 residues. CDR3 region: CASSQILGNEQFF. For the CDR3, the DNA is TGTGCCAGCAGCCAAATTTTAGGCAATGAGCAGTTCTTC.